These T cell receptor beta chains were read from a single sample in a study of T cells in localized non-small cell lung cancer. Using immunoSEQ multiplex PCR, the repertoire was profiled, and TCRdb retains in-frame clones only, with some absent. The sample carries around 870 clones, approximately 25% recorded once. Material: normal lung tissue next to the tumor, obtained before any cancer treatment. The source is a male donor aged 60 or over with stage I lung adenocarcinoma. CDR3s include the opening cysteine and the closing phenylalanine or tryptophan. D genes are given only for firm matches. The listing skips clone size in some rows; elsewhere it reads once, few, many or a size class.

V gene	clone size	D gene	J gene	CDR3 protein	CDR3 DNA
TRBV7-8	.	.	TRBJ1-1	CASSLNSGREAFF	TGTGCCAGCAGCTTAAACTCAGGGAGGGAAGCTTTCTTT
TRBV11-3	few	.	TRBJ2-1	CASSLDGGQREQFF	TGTGCCAGCAGCTTGGATGGGGGGCAGCGGGAGCAGTTCTTC
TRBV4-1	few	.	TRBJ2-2	CASSRLSGDFTGELFF	TGCGCCAGCAGCCGACTGTCCGGGGACTTTACCGGGGAGCTGTTTTTT
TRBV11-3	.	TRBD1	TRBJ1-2	CASEQDRATNYGYTF	TGTGCCAGCGAACAGGACAGGGCCACTAACTATGGCTACACCTTC
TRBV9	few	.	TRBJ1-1	CASSVYVNTEAFF	TGTGCCAGCAGTGTCTATGTGAACACTGAAGCTTTCTTT
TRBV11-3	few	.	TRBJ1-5	CASSYGGLGQPQHF	TGTGCCAGCAGTTATGGGGGGCTCGGTCAGCCCCAGCATTTT
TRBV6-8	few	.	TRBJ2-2	CASSLTGRDGELFF	TGTGCCAGCAGTTTGACAGGGAGGGACGGGGAGCTGTTTTTT
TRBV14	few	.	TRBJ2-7	CASSQQTGNEQYF	TGTGCCAGCAGCCAACAGACCGGCAACGAGCAGTACTTC
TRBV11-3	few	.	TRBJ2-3	CASSLWGRDLDTQYF	TGTGCCAGCAGCTTATGGGGCAGGGATTTAGATACGCAGTATTTT
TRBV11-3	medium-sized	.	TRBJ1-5	CASSLGGVGQPQHF	TGTGCCAGCAGCTTAGGAGGGGTGGGCCAGCCCCAGCATTTT
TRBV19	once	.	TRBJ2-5	CASSMGQARQETQYF	TGTGCCAGTAGTATGGGGCAGGCCAGACAAGAGACCCAGTACTTC
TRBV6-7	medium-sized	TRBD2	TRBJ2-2	CASSYPGRGVGELFF	TGTGCCAGCAGTTACCCCGGTCGGGGGGTCGGGGAGCTGTTTTTT
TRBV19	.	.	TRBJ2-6	CASSIQLSGANVLTF	TGTGCCAGTAGTATTCAGCTCTCTGGGGCCAACGTCCTGACTTTC
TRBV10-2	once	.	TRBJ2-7	CASSDPRLTSHGGQYF	TGCGCCAGCAGTGATCCTCGATTAACCTCACATGGGGGGCAGTACTTC
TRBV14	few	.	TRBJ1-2	CASSQTAGHANYGYTF	TGTGCCAGCAGCCAAACGGCCGGACACGCTAACTATGGCTACACCTTC
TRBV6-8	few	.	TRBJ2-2	CASRVSLGTGELFF	TGTGCCAGCAGAGTTAGCCTGGGGACCGGGGAGCTGTTTTTT
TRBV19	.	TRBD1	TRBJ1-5	CASSPGQRNQPQHF	TGTGCCAGTAGTCCGGGACAGCGCAATCAGCCCCAGCATTTT
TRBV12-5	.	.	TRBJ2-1	CASGGGGAYNEQFF	TGTGCTAGTGGCGGAGGGGGCGCCTACAATGAGCAGTTCTTC
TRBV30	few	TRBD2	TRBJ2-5	CAWSPMTGLADQETQYF	TGTGCCTGGAGTCCTATGACGGGACTAGCGGACCAAGAGACCCAGTACTTC
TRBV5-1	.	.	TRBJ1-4	CASSGGFDNEKLFF	TGCGCCAGCAGCGGAGGTTTCGATAATGAAAAACTGTTTTTT
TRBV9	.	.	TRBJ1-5	CASSLRSGRNNQPQHF	TGTGCCAGCAGCTTAAGATCAGGGAGGAACAATCAGCCCCAGCATTTT
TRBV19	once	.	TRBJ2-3	CASRDTASTDTQYF	TGTGCCAGTAGGGACACTGCTAGCACAGATACGCAGTATTTT
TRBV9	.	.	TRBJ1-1	CASSVVVGGLGNTEAFF	TGTGCCAGCAGCGTAGTGGTGGGGGGTTTAGGGAACACTGAAGCTTTCTTT
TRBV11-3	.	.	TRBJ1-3	CASSLKVLSGNTIYF	TGTGCCAGCAGCCTAAAGGTCCTCTCTGGAAACACCATATATTTT
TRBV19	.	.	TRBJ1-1	CASSTGIPEAFF	TGTGCCAGTAGTACTGGGATTCCTGAAGCTTTCTTT
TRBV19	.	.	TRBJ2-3	CASSVRLGVSLDTQYF	TGTGCCAGTAGTGTAAGACTGGGGGTCAGCTTAGATACGCAGTATTTT
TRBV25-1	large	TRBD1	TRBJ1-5	CASSETGPDQPQHF	TGTGCCAGCAGTGAGACAGGGCCCGATCAGCCCCAGCATTTT
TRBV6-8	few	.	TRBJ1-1	CASRKNTPTAEAFF	TGTGCCAGCAGGAAAAACACCCCCACAGCTGAAGCTTTCTTT
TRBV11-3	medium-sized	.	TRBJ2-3	CASSLRQGPSSTDTQYF	TGTGCCAGCAGCTTGCGTCAGGGACCATCTAGCACAGATACGCAGTATTTT